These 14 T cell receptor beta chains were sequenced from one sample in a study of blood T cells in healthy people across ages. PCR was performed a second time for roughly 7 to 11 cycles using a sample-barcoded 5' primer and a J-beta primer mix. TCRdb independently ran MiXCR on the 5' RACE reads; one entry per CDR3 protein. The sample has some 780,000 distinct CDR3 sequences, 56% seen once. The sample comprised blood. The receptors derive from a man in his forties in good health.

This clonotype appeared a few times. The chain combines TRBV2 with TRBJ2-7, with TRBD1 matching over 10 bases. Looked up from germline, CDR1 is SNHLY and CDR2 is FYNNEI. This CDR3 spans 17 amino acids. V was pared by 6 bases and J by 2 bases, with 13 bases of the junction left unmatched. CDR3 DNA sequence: TGTGCCAGCAGGAAGGAGACCCCCGGGACAGGGGCCTACGAGCAGTACTTC. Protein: CASRKETPGTGAYEQYF.

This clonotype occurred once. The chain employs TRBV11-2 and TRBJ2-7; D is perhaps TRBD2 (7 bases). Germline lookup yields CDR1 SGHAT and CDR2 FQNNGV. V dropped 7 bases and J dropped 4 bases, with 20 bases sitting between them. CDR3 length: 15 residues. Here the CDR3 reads CASTPGEGGPYEQYF. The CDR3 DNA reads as TGTGCCAGCACCCCAGGGGAGGGAGGGCCTTACGAGCAGTACTTC. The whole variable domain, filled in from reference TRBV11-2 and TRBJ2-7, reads EAGVAQSPRYKIIEKRQSVAFWCNPISGHATLYWYQQILGQGPKLLIQFQNNGVVDDSQLPKDRFSAERLKGVDSTLKIQPAKLEDSAVYLCASTPGEGGPYEQYFGPGTRLTVT.

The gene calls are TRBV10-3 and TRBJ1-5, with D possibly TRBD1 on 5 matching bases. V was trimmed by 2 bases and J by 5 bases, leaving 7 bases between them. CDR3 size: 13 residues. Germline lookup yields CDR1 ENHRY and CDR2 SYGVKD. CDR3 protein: CAISEGADQPQHF. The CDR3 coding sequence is TGTGCCATCAGTGAGGGGGCTGATCAGCCCCAGCATTTT.

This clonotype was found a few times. CDR3 DNA: TGCAGTGCTGCGGGACAGCTATCGAACACTGAAGCTTTCTTT. Protein product: CSAAGQLSNTEAFF. The chain employs TRBV20-1 and TRBJ1-1; 7 bases line up with TRBD1. CDR3 length: 14 residues. Germline assignment: CDR1 DFQATT and CDR2 SNEGSKA (reference sequence). The ends lost 5 bases at V and 1 base at J; junction bases unmatched: 7.

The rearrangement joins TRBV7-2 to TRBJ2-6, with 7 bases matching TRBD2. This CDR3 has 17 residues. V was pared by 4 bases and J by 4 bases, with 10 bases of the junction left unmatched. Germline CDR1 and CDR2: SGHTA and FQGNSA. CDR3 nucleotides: TGTGCCAGCAGCTCCATGGGGGGGGTCGCCGGGGCCAACGTCCTGACTTTC. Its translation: CASSSMGGVAGANVLTF.

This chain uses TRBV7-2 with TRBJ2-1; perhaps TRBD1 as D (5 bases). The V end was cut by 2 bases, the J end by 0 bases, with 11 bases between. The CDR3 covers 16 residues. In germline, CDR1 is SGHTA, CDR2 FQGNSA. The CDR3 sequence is CASSLWQDNSYNEQFF. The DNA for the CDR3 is TGTGCCAGCAGCTTATGGCAGGACAACTCCTACAATGAGCAGTTCTTC.

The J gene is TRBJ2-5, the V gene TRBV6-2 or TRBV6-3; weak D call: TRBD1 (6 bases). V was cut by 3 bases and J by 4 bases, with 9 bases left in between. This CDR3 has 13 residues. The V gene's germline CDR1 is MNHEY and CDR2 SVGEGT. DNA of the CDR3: TGTGCCAGCAGTTATACAGGGCGAGAGACCCAGTACTTC. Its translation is CASSYTGRETQYF.

CDR3 sequence: CASGQGFDEQYF. The CDR3 DNA sequence: TGCGCCAGCGGACAGGGTTTTGACGAGCAGTACTTC. The V call is TRBV5-1, the J call TRBJ2-4; TRBD1 agrees at 8 bases. The J call could be wrong; TRBJ2-7 is a better fit for the DNA end. The CDR3 spans 12 residues. Per the germline V gene, CDR1 is SGHRS and CDR2 is YFSETQ.

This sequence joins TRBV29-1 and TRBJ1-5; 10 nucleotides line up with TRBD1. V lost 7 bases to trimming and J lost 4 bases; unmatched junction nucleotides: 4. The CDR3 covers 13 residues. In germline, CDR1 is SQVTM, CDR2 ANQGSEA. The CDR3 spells CSATGQGNQPQHF. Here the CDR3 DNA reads TGCAGCGCCACGGGACAGGGGAATCAGCCCCAGCATTTT. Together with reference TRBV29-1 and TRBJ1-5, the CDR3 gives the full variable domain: SAVISQKPSRDICQRGTSLTIQCQVDSQVTMMFWYRQQPGQSLTLIATANQGSEATYESGFVIDKFPISRPNLTFSTLTVSNMSPEDSSIYLCSATGQGNQPQHFGDGTRLSIL.

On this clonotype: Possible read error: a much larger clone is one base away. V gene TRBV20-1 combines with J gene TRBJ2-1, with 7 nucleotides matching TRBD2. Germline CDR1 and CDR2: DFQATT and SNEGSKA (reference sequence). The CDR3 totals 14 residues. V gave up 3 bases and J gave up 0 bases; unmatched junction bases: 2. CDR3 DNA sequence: TGCAGTGCTAGTGGCGGGAGCTCCTACAATGAGCAGTTCTTC. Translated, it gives CSASGGSSYNEQFF.

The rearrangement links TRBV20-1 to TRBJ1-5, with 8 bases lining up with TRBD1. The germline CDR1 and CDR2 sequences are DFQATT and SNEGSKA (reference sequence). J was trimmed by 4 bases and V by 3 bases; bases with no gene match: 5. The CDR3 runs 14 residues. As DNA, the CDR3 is TGCAGTGCTAGTGACAGGGGTCATAATCAGCCCCAGCATTTT. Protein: CSASDRGHNQPQHF.

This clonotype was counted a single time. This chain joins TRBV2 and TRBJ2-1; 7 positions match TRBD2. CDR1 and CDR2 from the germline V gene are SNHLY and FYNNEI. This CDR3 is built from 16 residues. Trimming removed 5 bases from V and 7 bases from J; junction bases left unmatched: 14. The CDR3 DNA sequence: TGTGCCAGCAGTAGATCATTGAGGCAGGGAGGGAATGAGCAGTTCTTC. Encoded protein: CASSRSLRQGGNEQFF.

The DNA for the CDR3 is TGTGCCAGCAGCTTAAGGCGGGCGGGGGGTACTAATGAAAAACTGTTTTTT. This encodes CASSLRRAGGTNEKLFF. The chain employs TRBV7-8 and TRBJ1-4; TRBD1 might be the D (5 bases). Germline V gene data show CDR1 as SGHVS and CDR2 as FQNEAQ. The CDR3 consists of 17 residues. With 2 bases removed from V and 2 bases from J, the gap between germline ends came to 15 bases.

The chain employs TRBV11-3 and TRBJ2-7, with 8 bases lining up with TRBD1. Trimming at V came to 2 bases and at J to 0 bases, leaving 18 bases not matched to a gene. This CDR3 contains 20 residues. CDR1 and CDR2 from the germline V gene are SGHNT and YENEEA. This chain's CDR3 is CASSLTVWGLGQDLSYEQYF. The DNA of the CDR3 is TGTGCCAGCAGCTTAACGGTTTGGGGCTTGGGACAGGACCTCTCCTACGAGCAGTACTTC.